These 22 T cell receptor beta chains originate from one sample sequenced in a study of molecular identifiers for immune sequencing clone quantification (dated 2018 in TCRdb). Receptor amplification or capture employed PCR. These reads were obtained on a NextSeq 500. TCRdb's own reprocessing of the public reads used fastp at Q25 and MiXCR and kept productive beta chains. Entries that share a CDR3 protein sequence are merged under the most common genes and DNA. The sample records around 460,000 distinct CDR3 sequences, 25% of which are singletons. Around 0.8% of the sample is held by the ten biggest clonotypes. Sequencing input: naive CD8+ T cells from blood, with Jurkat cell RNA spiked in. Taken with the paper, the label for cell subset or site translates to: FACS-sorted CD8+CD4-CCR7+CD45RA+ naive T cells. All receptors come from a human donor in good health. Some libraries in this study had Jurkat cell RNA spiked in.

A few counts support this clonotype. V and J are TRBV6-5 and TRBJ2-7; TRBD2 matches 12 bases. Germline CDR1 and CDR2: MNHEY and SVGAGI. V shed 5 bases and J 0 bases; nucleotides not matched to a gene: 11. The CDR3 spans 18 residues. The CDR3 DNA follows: TGTGCCAGCAGTCCAACGGGGACTAGCGGGCGTTACTCCTACGAGCAGTACTTC. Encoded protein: CASSPTGTSGRYSYEQYF.

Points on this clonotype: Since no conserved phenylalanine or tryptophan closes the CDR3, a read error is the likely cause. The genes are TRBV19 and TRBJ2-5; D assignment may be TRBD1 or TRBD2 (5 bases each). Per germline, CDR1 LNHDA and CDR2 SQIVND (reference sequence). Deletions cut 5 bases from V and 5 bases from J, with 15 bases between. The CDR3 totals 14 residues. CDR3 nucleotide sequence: TGTGCCAGTAGTTCCGGGACCCTCCGGGAGACCCAGTACTGC. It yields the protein CASSSGTLRETQYC.

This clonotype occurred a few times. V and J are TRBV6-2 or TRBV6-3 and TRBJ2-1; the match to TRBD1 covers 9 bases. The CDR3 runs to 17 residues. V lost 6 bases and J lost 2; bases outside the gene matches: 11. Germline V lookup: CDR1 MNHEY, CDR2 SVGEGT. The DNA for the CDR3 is TGTGCCAGCAGAAAAACGGCCGACAGGGGGGCCTACAATGAGCAGTTCTTC. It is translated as CASRKTADRGAYNEQFF.

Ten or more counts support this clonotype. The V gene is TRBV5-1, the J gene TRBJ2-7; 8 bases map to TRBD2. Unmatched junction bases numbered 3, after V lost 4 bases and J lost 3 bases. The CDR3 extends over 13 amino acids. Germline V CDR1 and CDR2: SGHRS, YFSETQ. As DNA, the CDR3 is TGCGCCAGCAGCCAGACTAGCGTCTACGAGCAGTACTTC. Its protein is CASSQTSVYEQYF.

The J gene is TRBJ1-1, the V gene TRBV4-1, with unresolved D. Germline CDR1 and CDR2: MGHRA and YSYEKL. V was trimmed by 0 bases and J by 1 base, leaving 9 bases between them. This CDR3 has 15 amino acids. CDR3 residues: CASSQDFPGNTEAFF. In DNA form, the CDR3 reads TGCGCCAGCAGCCAAGATTTCCCCGGGAACACTGAAGCTTTCTTT.

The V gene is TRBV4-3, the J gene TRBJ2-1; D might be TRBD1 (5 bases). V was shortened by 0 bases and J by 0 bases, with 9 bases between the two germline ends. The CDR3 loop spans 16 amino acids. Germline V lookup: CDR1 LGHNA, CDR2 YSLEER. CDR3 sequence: CASSQDSTASYNEQFF. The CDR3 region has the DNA TGCGCCAGCAGCCAAGATTCGACAGCCTCCTACAATGAGCAGTTCTTC.

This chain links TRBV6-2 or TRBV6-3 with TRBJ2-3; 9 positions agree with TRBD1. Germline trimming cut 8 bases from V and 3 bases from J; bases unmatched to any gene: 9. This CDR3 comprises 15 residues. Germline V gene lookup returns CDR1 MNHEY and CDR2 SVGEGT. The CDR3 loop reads CASQGTGTSTDTQYF. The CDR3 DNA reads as TGTGCCAGCCAGGGGACAGGGACGAGTACAGATACGCAGTATTTT.

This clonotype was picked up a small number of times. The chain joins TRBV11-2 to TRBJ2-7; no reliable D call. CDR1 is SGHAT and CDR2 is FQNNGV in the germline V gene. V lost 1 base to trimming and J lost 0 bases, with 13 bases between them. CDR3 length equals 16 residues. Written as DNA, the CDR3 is TGTGCCAGCAGCTTAGGAGACTCGTCCAGCTCCTACGAGCAGTACTTC. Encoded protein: CASSLGDSSSSYEQYF.

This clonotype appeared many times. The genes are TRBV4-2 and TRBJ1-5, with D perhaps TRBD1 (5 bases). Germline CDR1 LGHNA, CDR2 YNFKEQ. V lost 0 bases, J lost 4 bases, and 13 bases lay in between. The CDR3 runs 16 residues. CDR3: CASSQDTRGTNQPQHF. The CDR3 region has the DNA TGTGCCAGCAGCCAAGATACCCGGGGGACGAATCAGCCCCAGCATTTT.

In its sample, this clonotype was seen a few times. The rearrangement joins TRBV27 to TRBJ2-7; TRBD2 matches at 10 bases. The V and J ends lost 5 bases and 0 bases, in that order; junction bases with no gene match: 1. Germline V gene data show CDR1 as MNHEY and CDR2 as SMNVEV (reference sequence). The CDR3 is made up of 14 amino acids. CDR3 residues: CASSTSGNSYEQYF. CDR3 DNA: TGTGCCAGCAGTACTAGCGGGAACTCCTACGAGCAGTACTTC.

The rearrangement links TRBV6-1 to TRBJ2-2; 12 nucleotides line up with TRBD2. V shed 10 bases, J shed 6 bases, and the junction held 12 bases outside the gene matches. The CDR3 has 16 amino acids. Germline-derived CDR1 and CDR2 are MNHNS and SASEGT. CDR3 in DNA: TGTGCCACATTACTAGCGGGAGGTAGTTACGCCGGGGAGCTGTTTTTT. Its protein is CATLLAGGSYAGELFF.

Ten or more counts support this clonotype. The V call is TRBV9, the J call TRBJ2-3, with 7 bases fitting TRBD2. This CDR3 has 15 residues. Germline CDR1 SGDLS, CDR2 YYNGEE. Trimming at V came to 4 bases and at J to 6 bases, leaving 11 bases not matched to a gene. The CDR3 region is CASSLGNGGYDTQYF. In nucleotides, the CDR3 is TGTGCCAGCAGCCTAGGGAACGGGGGGTATGATACGCAGTATTTT.

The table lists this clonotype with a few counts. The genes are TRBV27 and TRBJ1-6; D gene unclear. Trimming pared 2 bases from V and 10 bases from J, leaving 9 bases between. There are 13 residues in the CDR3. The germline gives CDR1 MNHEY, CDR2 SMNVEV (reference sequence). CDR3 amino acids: CASSLGQWSPLHF. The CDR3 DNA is TGTGCCAGCAGTTTAGGGCAGTGGTCACCCCTCCACTTT.

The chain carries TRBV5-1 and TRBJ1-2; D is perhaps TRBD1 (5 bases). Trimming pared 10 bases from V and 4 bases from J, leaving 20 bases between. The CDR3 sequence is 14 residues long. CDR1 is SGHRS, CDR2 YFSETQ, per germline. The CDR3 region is CACTPGMGLYGYTF. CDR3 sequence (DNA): TGCGCCTGCACCCCAGGGATGGGCCTCTATGGCTACACCTTC.

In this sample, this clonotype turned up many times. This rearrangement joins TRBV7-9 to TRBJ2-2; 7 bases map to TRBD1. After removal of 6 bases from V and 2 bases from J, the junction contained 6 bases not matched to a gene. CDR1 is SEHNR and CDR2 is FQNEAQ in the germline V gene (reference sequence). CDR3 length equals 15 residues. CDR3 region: CASSYTGANTGELFF. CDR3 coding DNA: TGTGCCAGCAGTTACACAGGGGCCAACACCGGGGAGCTGTTTTTT. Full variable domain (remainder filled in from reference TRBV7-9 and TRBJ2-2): DTGVSQNPRHKITKRGQNVTFRCDPISEHNRLYWYRQTLGQGPEFLTYFQNEAQLEKSRLLSDRFSAERPKGSFSTLEIQRTEQGDSAMYLCASSYTGANTGELFFGEGSRLTVL.

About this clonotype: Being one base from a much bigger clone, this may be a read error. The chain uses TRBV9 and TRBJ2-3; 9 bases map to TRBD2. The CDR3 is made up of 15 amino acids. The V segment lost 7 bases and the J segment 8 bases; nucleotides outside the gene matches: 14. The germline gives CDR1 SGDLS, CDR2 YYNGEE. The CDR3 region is CASGKVGLASGTQYF. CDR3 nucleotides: TGTGCCAGCGGAAAAGTGGGACTAGCAAGCGGTACGCAGTATTTT. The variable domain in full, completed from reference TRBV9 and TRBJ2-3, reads DSGVTQTPKHLITATGQRVTLRCSPRSGDLSVYWYQQSLDQGLQFLIQYYNGEERAKGNILERFSAQQFPDLHSELNLSSLELGDSALYFCASGKVGLASGTQYFGPGTRLTVL.

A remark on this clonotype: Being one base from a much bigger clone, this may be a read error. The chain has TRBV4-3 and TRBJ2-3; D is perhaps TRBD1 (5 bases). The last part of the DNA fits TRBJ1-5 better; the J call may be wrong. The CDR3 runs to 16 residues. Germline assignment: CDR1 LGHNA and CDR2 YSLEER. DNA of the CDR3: TGCGCCAGCAGCCAAGATATAGCGGGGTTGACAGATACGCAGCATTTT. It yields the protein CASSQDIAGLTDTQHF.

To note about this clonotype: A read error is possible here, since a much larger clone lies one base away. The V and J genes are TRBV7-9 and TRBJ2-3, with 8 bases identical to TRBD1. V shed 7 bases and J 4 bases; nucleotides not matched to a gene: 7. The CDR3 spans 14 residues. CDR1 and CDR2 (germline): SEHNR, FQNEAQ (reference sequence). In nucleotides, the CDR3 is TGTGCCAGCAATCCTACAGGGGGTCCAGATACGCAGTATTTT. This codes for CASNPTGGPDTQYF.

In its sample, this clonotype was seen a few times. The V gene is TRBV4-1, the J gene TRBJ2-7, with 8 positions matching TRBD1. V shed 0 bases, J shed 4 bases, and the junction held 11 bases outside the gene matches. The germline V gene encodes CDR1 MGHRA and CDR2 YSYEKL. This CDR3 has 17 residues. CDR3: CASSQDPGGQAMYEQYF. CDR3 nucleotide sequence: TGCGCCAGCAGCCAAGATCCCGGGGGACAGGCGATGTACGAGCAGTACTTC.

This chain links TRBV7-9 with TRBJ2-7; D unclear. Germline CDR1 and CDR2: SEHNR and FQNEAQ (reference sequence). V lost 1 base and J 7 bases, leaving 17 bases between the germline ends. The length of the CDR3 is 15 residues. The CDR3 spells CASSLGVSVFSEQYF. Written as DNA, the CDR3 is TGTGCCAGCAGCTTAGGTGTCAGTGTATTTAGTGAGCAGTACTTC.

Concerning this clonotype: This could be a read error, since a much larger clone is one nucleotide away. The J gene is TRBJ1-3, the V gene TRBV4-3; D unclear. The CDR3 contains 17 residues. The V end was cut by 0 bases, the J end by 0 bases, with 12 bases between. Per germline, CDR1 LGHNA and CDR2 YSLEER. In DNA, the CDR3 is TGCGCCAGCAGCCAAGATGTGTCTCAGGCCTCTGGAAACACCATATATTTT. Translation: CASSQDVSQASGNTIYF.

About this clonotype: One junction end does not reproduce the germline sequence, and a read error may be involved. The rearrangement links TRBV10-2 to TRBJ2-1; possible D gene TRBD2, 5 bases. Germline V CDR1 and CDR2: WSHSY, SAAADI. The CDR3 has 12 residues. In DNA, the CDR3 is TGCGCCAGCAAAATCGGGGTTTCGGAGCAGATCTTC. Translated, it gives CASKIGVSEQIF.